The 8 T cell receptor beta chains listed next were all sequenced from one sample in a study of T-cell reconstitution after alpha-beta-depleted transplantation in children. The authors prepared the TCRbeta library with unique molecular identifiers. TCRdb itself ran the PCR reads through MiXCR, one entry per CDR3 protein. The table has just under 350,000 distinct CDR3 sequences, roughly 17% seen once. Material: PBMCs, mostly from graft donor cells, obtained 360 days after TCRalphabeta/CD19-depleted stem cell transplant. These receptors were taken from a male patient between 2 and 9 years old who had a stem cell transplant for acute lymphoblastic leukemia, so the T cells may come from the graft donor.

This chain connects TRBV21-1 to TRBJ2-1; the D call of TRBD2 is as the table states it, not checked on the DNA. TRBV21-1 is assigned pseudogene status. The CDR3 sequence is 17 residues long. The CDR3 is CASSSREGSYPYNEQFF. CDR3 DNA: TGTGCCAGCAGCAGTCGGGAGGGATCGTATCCTTACAATGAGCAGTTCTTC.

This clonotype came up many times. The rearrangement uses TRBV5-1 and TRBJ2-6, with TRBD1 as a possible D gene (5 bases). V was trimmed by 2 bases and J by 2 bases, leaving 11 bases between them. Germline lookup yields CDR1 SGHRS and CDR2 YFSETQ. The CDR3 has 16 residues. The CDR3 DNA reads TGCGCCAGCAGCTTAACCCCAGGGACTGGGGCCAACGTCCTGACTTTC. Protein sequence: CASSLTPGTGANVLTF.

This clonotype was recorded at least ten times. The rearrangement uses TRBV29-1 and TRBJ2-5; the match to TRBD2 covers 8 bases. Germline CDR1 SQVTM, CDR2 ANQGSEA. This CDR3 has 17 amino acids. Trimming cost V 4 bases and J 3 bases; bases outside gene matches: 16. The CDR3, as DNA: TGCAGCGTTGGCCTTCGCACCATAGGACTAGCAGAAGAGACCCAGTACTTC. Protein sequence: CSVGLRTIGLAEETQYF.

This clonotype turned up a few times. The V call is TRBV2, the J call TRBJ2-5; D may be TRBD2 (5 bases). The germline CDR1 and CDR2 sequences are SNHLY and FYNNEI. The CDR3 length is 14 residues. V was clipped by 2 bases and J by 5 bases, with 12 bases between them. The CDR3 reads CASSERLAPETQYF. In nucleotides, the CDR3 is TGTGCCAGCAGTGAACGGCTAGCCCCGGAGACCCAGTACTTC. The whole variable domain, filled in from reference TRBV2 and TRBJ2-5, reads EPEVTQTPSHQVTQMGQEVILRCVPISNHLYFYWYRQILGQKVEFLVSFYNNEISEKSEIFDDQFSVERPDGSNFTLKIRSTKLEDSAMYFCASSERLAPETQYFGPGTRLLVL.

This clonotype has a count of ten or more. This CDR3 is CASSYLGLANNEQFF. CDR3 sequence (DNA): TGTGCCAGCAGTTATCTCGGACTGGCCAACAATGAGCAGTTCTTC. The V call is TRBV6-2 or TRBV6-3, the J call TRBJ2-1; D may be TRBD2 (5 bases). The germline gives CDR1 MNHEY, CDR2 SVGEGT. V was shortened by 3 bases and J by 5 bases, with 14 bases between the two germline ends. This CDR3 comprises 15 residues.

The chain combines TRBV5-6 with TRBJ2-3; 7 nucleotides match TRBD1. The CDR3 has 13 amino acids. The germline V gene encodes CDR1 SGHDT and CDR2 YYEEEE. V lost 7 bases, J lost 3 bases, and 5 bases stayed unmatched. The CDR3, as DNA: TGTGCCAGCCTACAGGGGAGTACAGATACGCAGTATTTT. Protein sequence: CASLQGSTDTQYF.

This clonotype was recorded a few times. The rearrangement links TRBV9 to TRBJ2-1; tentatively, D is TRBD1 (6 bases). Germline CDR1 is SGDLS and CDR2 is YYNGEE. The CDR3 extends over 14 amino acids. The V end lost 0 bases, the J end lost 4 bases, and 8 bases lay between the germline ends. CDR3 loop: CASSVEGEYNEQFF. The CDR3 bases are TGTGCCAGCAGCGTAGAGGGGGAATACAATGAGCAGTTCTTC.

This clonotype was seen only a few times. The CDR3 protein is CASSLSGGTETQYF. The CDR3 nucleotides read TGTGCCAGCAGCTTATCGGGGGGTACTGAGACCCAGTACTTC. The genes are TRBV7-9 and TRBJ2-5; the match to TRBD2 covers 7 bases. CDR1 and CDR2 (germline): SEHNR, FQNEAQ (reference sequence). This CDR3 region has 14 residues. V was clipped by 2 bases and J by 5 bases; unmatched bases: 5.